This is a list of T cell receptor beta chains from one sample in a study of shared clonotypes between healthy human individuals. Repertoires were generated with immunoSEQ multiplex PCR, while TCRdb's copy carries only in-frame clones and drops some. This sample carries 2 million to 2.5 million clones, around 90% of them seen once, and the ten largest clones take more than 0.35%. The specimen was naive CD4+ T cells from PBMCs. The receptor source for this set is a man younger than 35 in good health. Some clones in this sample may be carry-over from other donors' samples. The CDR3 runs from the conserved cysteine through the conserved F or W. Fields, in order: V gene, D gene, J gene, CDR3 DNA, CDR3 protein. The D gene is left open where the match is weak.

TRBV30,-,TRBJ2-7,TGTGCCTGGAGTCGGGGGGCTGTGTACGAGCAGTACTTC,CAWSRGAVYEQYF
TRBV5-1,TRBD1,TRBJ2-3,TGCGCCAGCAGCCTACAGGGGGCAGATACGCAGTATTTT,CASSLQGADTQYF
TRBV6-4,-,TRBJ2-7,TGTGCCAGCAGCCACAGGGCCTACGAGCAGTACTTC,CASSHRAYEQYF
TRBV21-1,-,TRBJ2-6,TGTGCCAGCAGCAAATTCCTGACAGGGCTTCTAAACCGCTCTGGGGCCAACGTCCTGACTTTC,CASSKFLTGLLNRSGANVLTF
TRBV16,-,TRBJ1-5,TGTGCCAGCAGTTACGGACAAAGCAATCAGCCCCAGCATTTT,CASSYGQSNQPQHF
TRBV28,TRBD1,TRBJ1-5,TGTGCCAGCAGCCAAGACAGGGCTGGCAATCAGCCCCAGCATTTT,CASSQDRAGNQPQHF
TRBV11-2,-,TRBJ1-1,TGTGCCAGCAGCCCCCGGCCACTGAACACTGAAGCTTTCTTT,CASSPRPLNTEAFF
TRBV9,-,TRBJ1-1,TGTGCCAGCAGCAATCCAAGGGATAGGGAAGCTTTCTTT,CASSNPRDREAFF
TRBV6-5,-,TRBJ1-2,TGTGCCAGCAGTTACTCGTCTTGGGGGGGGAGTGGCTACACCTTC,CASSYSSWGGSGYTF
TRBV29-1,TRBD1,TRBJ1-1,TGCAGCGTCGTCAGGACAGGGACGATTACTGAAGCTTTCTTT,CSVVRTGTITEAFF
TRBV6-5,-,TRBJ2-1,TGTGCCAGCAGCCGCGACAGGTACAATGAGCAGTTCTTC,CASSRDRYNEQFF